A selection of T cell receptor beta chains follows, all from one sample in a study of shared clonotypes between healthy human individuals. Profiling relied on immunoSEQ multiplex PCR, and the TCRdb table lists in-frame clones only, not all of them. The sample records some 1.1 million clones, approximately 77% being singletons. Sequencing input: memory CD4+ T cells from PBMCs. The receptors derive from a man between 18 and 35 years old in good health. Some clones in this sample may be carry-over from other donors' samples. Both conserved end residues are part of each CDR3. Each record gives: CDR3 protein, CDR3 DNA, clone size, V gene, J gene, D gene. A D gene is named only where the DNA matches it firmly. Rows give clone size only sometimes, using once, few, many, or a class for an expanded clone.

CDR3 protein: CASSFGAGDNQPQHF; CDR3 DNA: TGTGCCAGCAGCTTCGGGGCAGGGGACAATCAGCCCCAGCATTTT; clone size: -; V gene: TRBV5-4; J gene: TRBJ1-5; D gene: -
CDR3 protein: CASSEPVRASGSYNEQFF; CDR3 DNA: TGTGCCAGCAGTGAGCCCGTTAGGGCTAGCGGATCCTACAATGAGCAGTTCTTC; clone size: -; V gene: TRBV25-1; J gene: TRBJ2-1; D gene: TRBD2
CDR3 protein: CASRPAGYFGYGTDTQYF; CDR3 DNA: TGTGCCAGCAGGCCCGCAGGGTATTTTGGATACGGCACAGATACGCAGTATTTT; clone size: -; V gene: TRBV28; J gene: TRBJ2-3; D gene: -
CDR3 protein: CASSVRGRNTEAFF; CDR3 DNA: TGCGCCAGCAGCGTGCGGGGGAGGAACACTGAAGCTTTCTTT; clone size: -; V gene: TRBV5-1; J gene: TRBJ1-1; D gene: -
CDR3 protein: CASRTNRGSYEQYF; CDR3 DNA: TGTGCCAGCAGGACAAACAGGGGGTCCTACGAGCAGTACTTC; clone size: -; V gene: TRBV6-1; J gene: TRBJ2-7; D gene: TRBD1
CDR3 protein: CASTTGGSTNEKLFF; CDR3 DNA: TGCGCCAGCACGACAGGGGGGTCAACTAATGAAAAACTGTTTTTT; clone size: -; V gene: TRBV5-1; J gene: TRBJ1-4; D gene: TRBD1
CDR3 protein: CASSSYFGEQYF; CDR3 DNA: TGTGCCAGCAGTTCTTACTTCGGGGAGCAGTATTTT; clone size: -; V gene: TRBV6-5; J gene: TRBJ2-3; D gene: -
CDR3 protein: CASSLDQLRKGGELFF; CDR3 DNA: TGTGCCAGCAGCTTAGATCAGCTGAGGAAAGGCGGGGAGCTGTTTTTT; clone size: few; V gene: TRBV11-3; J gene: TRBJ2-2; D gene: -
CDR3 protein: CASSLSMEGTGEQYF; CDR3 DNA: TGTGCCAGCAGCTTAAGCATGGAGGGAACGGGAGAGCAGTACTTC; clone size: -; V gene: TRBV7-2; J gene: TRBJ2-7; D gene: -
CDR3 protein: CASSASGGGNTIYF; CDR3 DNA: TGTGCCAGCAGCGCTTCAGGGGGAGGAAACACCATATATTTT; clone size: -; V gene: TRBV9; J gene: TRBJ1-3; D gene: TRBD1
CDR3 protein: CASSLAGTGELFF; CDR3 DNA: TGTGCCAGCAGCTTAGCAGGGACCGGGGAGCTGTTTTTT; clone size: few; V gene: TRBV11-3; J gene: TRBJ2-2; D gene: -
CDR3 protein: CASSPNGGGYTQYF; CDR3 DNA: TGCGCCAGCAGTCCCAACGGAGGGGGGTATACGCAGTATTTT; clone size: few; V gene: TRBV10-1; J gene: TRBJ2-3; D gene: -
CDR3 protein: CASSQKPTEARDSLTNEQFF; CDR3 DNA: TGCGCCAGCAGTCAAAAACCCACCGAAGCCCGGGACAGCCTCACCAATGAGCAGTTCTTC; clone size: once; V gene: TRBV23-1; J gene: TRBJ2-1; D gene: TRBD1
CDR3 protein: CASSGGSGIYNEQFF; CDR3 DNA: TGTGCCAGCAGTGGAGGTAGCGGGATCTACAATGAGCAGTTCTTC; clone size: -; V gene: TRBV9; J gene: TRBJ2-1; D gene: TRBD2
CDR3 protein: CASSDRGQVDEQFF; CDR3 DNA: TGTGCCAGCAGTGACAGGGGACAGGTGGATGAGCAGTTCTTC; clone size: -; V gene: TRBV6-6; J gene: TRBJ2-1; D gene: TRBD1
CDR3 protein: CASSSGALSYEQYF; CDR3 DNA: TGTGCCAGCAGCTCCGGGGCTCTCTCCTACGAGCAGTACTTC; clone size: -; V gene: TRBV7-2; J gene: TRBJ2-7; D gene: -
CDR3 protein: CATESSGNTEAFF; CDR3 DNA: TGTGCCACAGAGTCCTCGGGGAACACTGAAGCTTTCTTT; clone size: few; V gene: TRBV6-5; J gene: TRBJ1-1; D gene: -
CDR3 protein: CASSQGLEETQYF; CDR3 DNA: TGTGCCAGCAGCCAAGGACTAGAAGAGACCCAGTACTTC; clone size: -; V gene: TRBV4-2; J gene: TRBJ2-5; D gene: -
CDR3 protein: CASSLGGQGSYEQYF; CDR3 DNA: TGCGCCAGCAGCTTGGGCGGACAGGGGTCCTACGAGCAGTACTTC; clone size: -; V gene: TRBV5-1; J gene: TRBJ2-7; D gene: TRBD1
CDR3 protein: CASSEAGTGSGANVLTF; CDR3 DNA: TGTGCCAGCAGTGAAGCCGGGACGGGCTCTGGGGCCAACGTCCTGACTTTC; clone size: -; V gene: TRBV6-1; J gene: TRBJ2-6; D gene: -
CDR3 protein: CASSIVGPGNTIYF; CDR3 DNA: TGTGCCAGTAGTATCGTGGGGCCTGGAAACACCATATATTTT; clone size: -; V gene: TRBV19; J gene: TRBJ1-3; D gene: -
CDR3 protein: CAPTYSGSPSSYEQYF; CDR3 DNA: TGTGCCCCCACGTACAGCGGGAGCCCCAGCTCCTACGAGCAGTACTTC; clone size: -; V gene: TRBV30; J gene: TRBJ2-7; D gene: TRBD2
CDR3 protein: CASSEDLTEAFF; CDR3 DNA: TGTGCCAGCAGTGAAGATCTGACTGAAGCTTTCTTT; clone size: -; V gene: TRBV2; J gene: TRBJ1-1; D gene: -
CDR3 protein: CASSSVGGYGYTF; CDR3 DNA: TGTGCCAGCTCGTCGGTGGGTGGCTATGGCTACACCTTC; clone size: -; V gene: TRBV27; J gene: TRBJ1-2; D gene: -
CDR3 protein: CAWSVALNQPQHF; CDR3 DNA: TGTGCCTGGAGTGTGGCCTTAAATCAGCCCCAGCATTTT; clone size: -; V gene: TRBV30; J gene: TRBJ1-5; D gene: -
CDR3 protein: CASSSQGPTQYF; CDR3 DNA: TGTGCCAGCAGCTCCCAGGGTCCGACGCAGTATTTT; clone size: -; V gene: TRBV5-4; J gene: TRBJ2-3; D gene: -
CDR3 protein: CASSPRKTGSGNTIYF; CDR3 DNA: TGTGCCAGCTCACCTAGAAAAACGGGCTCTGGAAACACCATATATTTT; clone size: once; V gene: TRBV18; J gene: TRBJ1-3; D gene: -
CDR3 protein: CASSRVGVQYF; CDR3 DNA: TGTGCCAGCAGCAGGGTCGGGGTGCAGTACTTC; clone size: once; V gene: TRBV6-1; J gene: TRBJ2-7; D gene: -
CDR3 protein: CASSSPQGAHGYTF; CDR3 DNA: TGTGCCAGCAGCTCCCCGCAGGGGGCGCACGGCTACACCTTC; clone size: -; V gene: TRBV5-5; J gene: TRBJ1-2; D gene: TRBD1
CDR3 protein: CASSLGRLNEQFF; CDR3 DNA: TGTGCCAGCAGCTTAGGTCGGCTCAATGAGCAGTTCTTC; clone size: -; V gene: TRBV7-9; J gene: TRBJ2-1; D gene: -
CDR3 protein: CASSLLGNLYEQYF; CDR3 DNA: TGTGCCAGCAGTTTACTAGGGAATCTCTACGAGCAGTACTTC; clone size: -; V gene: TRBV28; J gene: TRBJ2-7; D gene: -
CDR3 protein: CASNGEAGNTIYF; CDR3 DNA: TGTGCCAGCAACGGGGAAGCTGGAAACACCATATATTTT; clone size: once; V gene: TRBV11-2; J gene: TRBJ1-3; D gene: -
CDR3 protein: CASTRDRVNTEAFF; CDR3 DNA: TGTGCCAGCACCAGGGACCGAGTGAACACTGAAGCTTTCTTT; clone size: -; V gene: TRBV6-5; J gene: TRBJ1-1; D gene: -
CDR3 protein: CASSIRQGITDTQYF; CDR3 DNA: TGTGCCAGTAGTATAAGGCAGGGAATCACAGATACGCAGTATTTT; clone size: -; V gene: TRBV19; J gene: TRBJ2-3; D gene: -
CDR3 protein: CASSSGVAAYNEQFF; CDR3 DNA: TGTGCCAGCAGCTCCGGGGTAGCGGCCTACAATGAGCAGTTCTTC; clone size: -; V gene: TRBV28; J gene: TRBJ2-1; D gene: -
CDR3 protein: CASSFGGGLIYEQYF; CDR3 DNA: TGTGCCAGCAGTTTTGGGGGCGGGCTTATCTACGAGCAGTACTTC; clone size: -; V gene: TRBV28; J gene: TRBJ2-7; D gene: -
CDR3 protein: CASSLGRLAYRTDTQYF; CDR3 DNA: TGTGCCAGCAGCTTAGGGAGACTAGCGTACCGCACAGATACGCAGTATTTT; clone size: many; V gene: TRBV11-1; J gene: TRBJ2-3; D gene: TRBD2
CDR3 protein: CASSSRDRAGNEQFF; CDR3 DNA: TGTGCCAGCAGTAGCCGGGACAGGGCGGGCAATGAGCAGTTCTTC; clone size: -; V gene: TRBV28; J gene: TRBJ2-1; D gene: TRBD1
CDR3 protein: CASSITGLAGNEQYF; CDR3 DNA: TGTGCCAGTAGTATAACGGGACTAGCGGGCAACGAGCAGTACTTC; clone size: -; V gene: TRBV19; J gene: TRBJ2-7; D gene: TRBD2
CDR3 protein: CASSGGAQGRDYGYTF; CDR3 DNA: TGTGCCAGCAGCGGGGGGGCACAGGGTCGGGACTATGGCTACACCTTC; clone size: -; V gene: TRBV9; J gene: TRBJ1-2; D gene: -
CDR3 protein: CASSAGRASYEQYF; CDR3 DNA: TGTGCCAGCTCAGCCGGACGAGCGTCCTACGAGCAGTACTTC; clone size: once; V gene: TRBV18; J gene: TRBJ2-7; D gene: -
CDR3 protein: CASSGQGASEQYF; CDR3 DNA: TGTGCCAGTAGTGGACAGGGGGCAAGCGAGCAGTACTTC; clone size: -; V gene: TRBV19; J gene: TRBJ2-7; D gene: TRBD1
CDR3 protein: CASRGAQSTDTQYF; CDR3 DNA: TGTGCCAGCCGGGGGGCGCAGAGCACAGATACGCAGTATTTT; clone size: many; V gene: TRBV5-4; J gene: TRBJ2-3; D gene: -
CDR3 protein: CASRSDRAHEAFF; CDR3 DNA: TGTGCCAGCAGATCGGACAGGGCCCATGAAGCTTTCTTT; clone size: -; V gene: TRBV28; J gene: TRBJ1-1; D gene: TRBD1
CDR3 protein: CASSPQGGGGSTGELFF; CDR3 DNA: TGCGCCAGCAGCCCCCAAGGGGGCGGGGGGTCCACCGGGGAGCTGTTTTTT; clone size: -; V gene: TRBV5-1; J gene: TRBJ2-2; D gene: -
CDR3 protein: CASSLEGAGSGELFF; CDR3 DNA: TGTGCCAGCAGTTTAGAGGGGGCTGGATCCGGGGAGCTGTTTTTT; clone size: -; V gene: TRBV28; J gene: TRBJ2-2; D gene: TRBD1
CDR3 protein: CASSLAASGRYTGELFF; CDR3 DNA: TGTGCCAGCAGCTTGGCCGCTAGCGGGAGATACACCGGGGAGCTGTTTTTT; clone size: -; V gene: TRBV5-6; J gene: TRBJ2-2; D gene: TRBD2
CDR3 protein: CASTGTGVTYEQYF; CDR3 DNA: TGTGCCTCCACGGGGACGGGAGTCACCTACGAGCAGTACTTC; clone size: -; V gene: TRBV6-5; J gene: TRBJ2-7; D gene: -
CDR3 protein: CASSQTTDTQYF; CDR3 DNA: TGTGCCAGCAGCCAGACCACAGATACGCAGTATTTT; clone size: -; V gene: TRBV6-1; J gene: TRBJ2-3; D gene: -
CDR3 protein: CASSPWVAGGETQYF; CDR3 DNA: TGTGCCAGCAGCCCCTGGGTAGCGGGAGGGGAGACCCAGTACTTC; clone size: -; V gene: TRBV7-2; J gene: TRBJ2-5; D gene: TRBD2
CDR3 protein: CSATRGDEQFF; CDR3 DNA: TGCAGTGCAACGAGGGGCGATGAGCAGTTCTTC; clone size: -; V gene: TRBV20-1; J gene: TRBJ2-1; D gene: -
CDR3 protein: CASSQEQVGNTF; CDR3 DNA: TGTGCCAGCAGTCAAGAACAGGTTGGCAACACCTTC; clone size: few; V gene: TRBV11-2; J gene: TRBJ1-2; D gene: -
CDR3 protein: CASSPGPASYNEQFF; CDR3 DNA: TGTGCCAGCAGCCCGGGACCAGCTTCCTACAATGAGCAGTTCTTC; clone size: -; V gene: TRBV5-5; J gene: TRBJ2-1; D gene: -
CDR3 protein: CASSRRWTGVYEQYF; CDR3 DNA: TGTGCCAGCAGCCGTCGTTGGACAGGGGTTTACGAGCAGTACTTC; clone size: -; V gene: TRBV7-4; J gene: TRBJ2-7; D gene: TRBD1
CDR3 protein: CASSYLRVAETQYF; CDR3 DNA: TGTGCCAGCAGTTACCTAAGGGTCGCAGAGACCCAGTACTTC; clone size: -; V gene: TRBV6-6; J gene: TRBJ2-5; D gene: -